The present T cell receptor beta chain was sequenced within a study of post-analysis software for immune sequencing data. General study findings and limits: Under F measure analysis, samples from one preparation batch co-clustered strongly. When compared against controls, multiple sclerosis patients showed significantly lower normalized Chao1 diversity.

As to this clonotype: Its specificity is not known.

Prepared TCR beta cDNA libraries contained unique molecular identifiers. It was from roughly 1 to 10 million T cells that some 460,000 cDNA molecules came. TCRdb ran MiXCR on the PCR reads and lists one entry per CDR3 protein. The table has 750,000 to 950,000 distinct CDR3 sequences, about 45% seen once; the top ten hold over 4.5%. The source of this sequence is a girl aged 5-17 years with multiple sclerosis. Sequencing was done on a sample of blood.

This chain's CDR3 is CASSNPPRTEAFF. In nucleotides, the CDR3 is TGCGCCAGCAGCAACCCCCCGCGTACTGAAGCTTTCTTT. The rearrangement uses TRBV5-1 and TRBJ1-1; D remains ambiguous. Germline V gene lookup returns CDR1 SGHRS and CDR2 YFSETQ. This CDR3 has 13 residues. Trimming removed 4 bases from V and 5 bases from J, with 12 bases in between.